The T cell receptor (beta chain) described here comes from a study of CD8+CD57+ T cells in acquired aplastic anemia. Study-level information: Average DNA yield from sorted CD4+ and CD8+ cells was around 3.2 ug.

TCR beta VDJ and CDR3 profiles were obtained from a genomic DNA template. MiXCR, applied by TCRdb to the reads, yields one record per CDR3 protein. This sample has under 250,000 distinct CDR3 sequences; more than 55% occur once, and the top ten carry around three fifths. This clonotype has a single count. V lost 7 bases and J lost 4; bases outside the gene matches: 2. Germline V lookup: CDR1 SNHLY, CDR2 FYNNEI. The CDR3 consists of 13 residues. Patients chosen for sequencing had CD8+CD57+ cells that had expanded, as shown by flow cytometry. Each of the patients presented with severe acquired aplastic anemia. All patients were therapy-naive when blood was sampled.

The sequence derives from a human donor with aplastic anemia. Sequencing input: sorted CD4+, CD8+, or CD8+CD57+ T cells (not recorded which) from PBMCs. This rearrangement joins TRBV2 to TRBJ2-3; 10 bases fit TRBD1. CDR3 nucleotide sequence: TGTGCCAGCAAAGGGACAGGGGCAGATACGCAGTATTTT. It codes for CASKGTGADTQYF.